The rows below give T cell receptor beta chains drawn from one sample of a study of blood T cell repertoires in COVID-19. Sequencing used immunoSEQ multiplex PCR; TCRdb keeps in-frame clones, though not all of them. The repertoire holds under 200,000 clones, 89% seen once, with around 8% in the top ten. The sequencing sample was made of PBMCs or T cells enriched from blood (not recorded which). The receptors were gathered from a woman aged 18-29 years who had recovered from COVID-19. CDR3s include the opening cysteine and the closing phenylalanine or tryptophan. A D gene is named only where the DNA matches it firmly. Only some rows state a clone size, as once, few, many or a class for expanded clones.

d_call: -; clone_size: -; v_call: TRBV24-1; j_call: TRBJ1-2; cdr3_aa: CATSDNEGYTF; cdr3_nt: TGTGCCACCAGTGACAACGAGGGCTACACCTTC
d_call: -; clone_size: -; v_call: TRBV7-9; j_call: TRBJ1-6; cdr3_aa: CASSLFGSPLHF; cdr3_nt: TGTGCCAGCAGCTTATTCGGTTCACCCCTCCACTTT
d_call: TRBD2; clone_size: -; v_call: TRBV10-3; j_call: TRBJ2-7; cdr3_aa: CAISGGLLAGGSYEQYF; cdr3_nt: TGTGCCATCAGTGGTGGACTCCTAGCGGGGGGATCCTACGAGCAGTACTTC
d_call: TRBD1; clone_size: -; v_call: TRBV6-1; j_call: TRBJ2-7; cdr3_aa: CASSERDSYEQYF; cdr3_nt: TGTGCCAGCAGTGAACGGGACAGCTACGAGCAGTACTTC
d_call: TRBD1; clone_size: -; v_call: TRBV19; j_call: TRBJ1-6; cdr3_aa: CATGDRGNNSPLHF; cdr3_nt: TGTGCCACCGGGGACAGGGGGAATAATTCACCCCTCCACTTT
d_call: -; clone_size: -; v_call: TRBV19; j_call: TRBJ1-5; cdr3_aa: CASSIDNRGNQPQHF; cdr3_nt: TGTGCCAGTAGTATAGATAACAGAGGCAATCAGCCCCAGCATTTT
d_call: TRBD1; clone_size: -; v_call: TRBV2; j_call: TRBJ1-6; cdr3_aa: CASRGQILNNSPLHF; cdr3_nt: TGTGCCAGCAGGGGACAGATACTAAATAATTCACCCCTCCACTTT
d_call: TRBD2; clone_size: few; v_call: TRBV5-4; j_call: TRBJ2-1; cdr3_aa: CASSPTSGGANEQFF; cdr3_nt: TGTGCCAGCAGCCCGACTAGCGGGGGGGCGAATGAGCAGTTCTTC
d_call: -; clone_size: few; v_call: TRBV29-1; j_call: TRBJ1-2; cdr3_aa: CSVAGDGYTF; cdr3_nt: TGCAGCGTTGCAGGGGATGGCTACACCTTC
d_call: TRBD2; clone_size: once; v_call: TRBV2; j_call: TRBJ2-5; cdr3_aa: CASSEGLAGGRKTQYF; cdr3_nt: TGTGCCAGCAGTGAGGGACTAGCGGGGGGTCGGAAGACCCAGTACTTC
d_call: -; clone_size: -; v_call: TRBV6-5; j_call: TRBJ1-6; cdr3_aa: CASSYTGSYNSPLHF; cdr3_nt: TGTGCCAGCAGTTACACTGGTTCCTATAATTCACCCCTCCACTTT
d_call: -; clone_size: medium-sized; v_call: TRBV5-4; j_call: TRBJ1-4; cdr3_aa: CASSFRSIFQGSTNEKLFF; cdr3_nt: TGTGCCAGCAGCTTCCGCTCCATTTTTCAGGGATCAACTAATGAAAAACTGTTTTTT
d_call: -; clone_size: -; v_call: TRBV7-6; j_call: TRBJ2-2; cdr3_aa: CASSDRVTGSGGTGELFF; cdr3_nt: TGTGCCAGCAGCGACCGGGTGACAGGGTCCGGGGGCACCGGGGAGCTGTTTTTT
d_call: TRBD1; clone_size: -; v_call: TRBV7-2; j_call: TRBJ2-3; cdr3_aa: CASSPDRVSDTQYF; cdr3_nt: TGTGCCAGCAGCCCCGACAGGGTTTCAGATACGCAGTATTTT
d_call: -; clone_size: few; v_call: TRBV7-9; j_call: TRBJ2-5; cdr3_aa: CASSTVGAGVGTQYF; cdr3_nt: TGTGCCAGCAGCACAGTTGGCGCAGGGGTGGGGACCCAGTACTTC
d_call: -; clone_size: once; v_call: TRBV12-3/TRBV12-4; j_call: TRBJ2-7; cdr3_aa: CASSPPNGYEQYF; cdr3_nt: TGTGCCAGCAGTCCACCTAACGGCTACGAGCAGTACTTC
d_call: -; clone_size: -; v_call: TRBV18; j_call: TRBJ2-5; cdr3_aa: CASSPLGGETRETQYF; cdr3_nt: TGTGCCAGCTCACCACTAGGGGGTGAGACGCGAGAGACCCAGTACTTC
d_call: TRBD1; clone_size: -; v_call: TRBV3-1/TRBV3-2; j_call: TRBJ1-1; cdr3_aa: CASSFGTGGVEAFF; cdr3_nt: TGTGCCAGCAGCTTCGGGACAGGGGGCGTTGAAGCTTTCTTT
d_call: TRBD1; clone_size: -; v_call: TRBV27; j_call: TRBJ1-1; cdr3_aa: CASSYNRGEAFF; cdr3_nt: TGTGCCAGCAGTTATAACAGGGGAGAAGCTTTCTTT
d_call: -; clone_size: -; v_call: TRBV5-1; j_call: TRBJ1-6; cdr3_aa: CASSDSPQGGPANSPLHF; cdr3_nt: TGCGCCAGCAGCGACAGCCCCCAGGGAGGGCCTGCCAATTCACCCCTCCACTTT
d_call: TRBD1; clone_size: once; v_call: TRBV18; j_call: TRBJ2-3; cdr3_aa: CASSLQGNAPPSTDTQYF; cdr3_nt: TGTGCCAGCTCCCTACAGGGGAACGCTCCCCCTAGCACAGATACGCAGTATTTT
d_call: TRBD1; clone_size: -; v_call: TRBV30; j_call: TRBJ1-4; cdr3_aa: CAWSRQGAEKLFF; cdr3_nt: TGTGCCTGGAGTAGGCAGGGGGCTGAAAAACTGTTTTTT
d_call: TRBD1; clone_size: few; v_call: TRBV7-9; j_call: TRBJ1-1; cdr3_aa: CASSLIDRGEAFF; cdr3_nt: TGTGCCAGCAGCCTTATCGACAGGGGTGAAGCTTTCTTT
d_call: TRBD1; clone_size: -; v_call: TRBV7-9; j_call: TRBJ2-7; cdr3_aa: CASSSSLSGTGYEQYF; cdr3_nt: TGTGCCAGCAGCTCATCCTTATCCGGGACAGGCTACGAGCAGTACTTC
d_call: TRBD1; clone_size: -; v_call: TRBV5-1; j_call: TRBJ2-6; cdr3_aa: CASSLAGAGGSSSGANVLTF; cdr3_nt: TGCGCCAGCAGCTTGGCGGGGGCAGGGGGCTCGAGCTCTGGGGCCAACGTCCTGACTTTC
d_call: -; clone_size: -; v_call: TRBV7-9; j_call: TRBJ2-7; cdr3_aa: CASRLGRSGEQYF; cdr3_nt: TGTGCCAGCAGATTAGGAAGGAGTGGCGAGCAGTACTTC
d_call: -; clone_size: -; v_call: TRBV30; j_call: TRBJ1-1; cdr3_aa: CAWSRSMGGTEAFF; cdr3_nt: TGTGCCTGGAGTCGCTCGATGGGGGGCACTGAAGCTTTCTTT
d_call: -; clone_size: -; v_call: TRBV28; j_call: TRBJ2-7; cdr3_aa: CASSSSGQIYEQYF; cdr3_nt: TGTGCCAGCAGTTCCTCAGGACAGATCTACGAGCAGTACTTC
d_call: -; clone_size: -; v_call: TRBV7-9; j_call: TRBJ1-1; cdr3_aa: CASSATAMNTEAFF; cdr3_nt: TGTGCCAGCAGCGCGACAGCCATGAACACTGAAGCTTTCTTT
d_call: -; clone_size: once; v_call: TRBV11-2; j_call: TRBJ2-1; cdr3_aa: CASSLAGSSYNEQFF; cdr3_nt: TGTGCCAGCAGCTTAGCCGGGAGCTCCTACAATGAGCAGTTCTTC
d_call: -; clone_size: -; v_call: TRBV11-3; j_call: TRBJ1-5; cdr3_aa: CASSLSRGQDRPYNQPQHF; cdr3_nt: TGTGCCAGCAGCTTAAGTAGGGGACAAGACCGACCTTACAATCAGCCCCAGCATTTT
d_call: -; clone_size: -; v_call: TRBV9; j_call: TRBJ2-5; cdr3_aa: CASSVSGVGQETQYF; cdr3_nt: TGTGCCAGCAGCGTAAGTGGAGTCGGCCAAGAGACCCAGTACTTC
d_call: -; clone_size: -; v_call: TRBV6-4; j_call: TRBJ1-1; cdr3_aa: CASRAGMNTEAFF; cdr3_nt: TGTGCCAGCAGGGCAGGGATGAACACTGAAGCTTTCTTT
d_call: TRBD2; clone_size: -; v_call: TRBV7-2; j_call: TRBJ2-5; cdr3_aa: CASSLVTSGGRETQYF; cdr3_nt: TGTGCCAGCAGCTTAGTTACTAGCGGGGGTCGGGAGACCCAGTACTTC
d_call: -; clone_size: -; v_call: TRBV28; j_call: TRBJ1-5; cdr3_aa: CASSFSGGGQPQHF; cdr3_nt: TGTGCCAGCAGTTTCTCGGGGGGGGGTCAGCCCCAGCATTTT
d_call: TRBD1; clone_size: -; v_call: TRBV5-1; j_call: TRBJ1-2; cdr3_aa: CASSLVGQGIYGYTF; cdr3_nt: TGCGCCAGCAGCTTGGTGGGACAGGGGATCTATGGCTACACCTTC
d_call: -; clone_size: -; v_call: TRBV28; j_call: TRBJ1-4; cdr3_aa: CASITEGGAEKLFF; cdr3_nt: TGTGCCAGTATTACGGAAGGGGGAGCTGAAAAACTGTTTTTT
d_call: -; clone_size: -; v_call: TRBV6-1; j_call: TRBJ2-1; cdr3_aa: CASSELEVNEQFF; cdr3_nt: TGTGCCAGCAGTGAGCTAGAGGTCAATGAGCAGTTCTTC
d_call: -; clone_size: once; v_call: TRBV7-9; j_call: TRBJ2-7; cdr3_aa: CASSLAGSVGSYEQYF; cdr3_nt: TGTGCCAGCAGCTTAGCAGGGAGTGTAGGGTCCTACGAGCAGTACTTC
d_call: -; clone_size: -; v_call: TRBV5-1; j_call: TRBJ2-2; cdr3_aa: CASSLVEHPNTGELFF; cdr3_nt: TGCGCCAGCAGCTTGGTCGAGCACCCGAACACCGGGGAGCTGTTTTTT
d_call: TRBD1; clone_size: -; v_call: TRBV7-9; j_call: TRBJ2-1; cdr3_aa: CASSSTTGGYNEQFF; cdr3_nt: TGTGCCAGCAGCTCGACGACAGGGGGATACAATGAGCAGTTCTTC
d_call: TRBD1; clone_size: once; v_call: TRBV19; j_call: TRBJ2-4; cdr3_aa: CASSSLLRGQSSENIQYF; cdr3_nt: TGTGCCAGTAGCTCTCTACTCCGGGGACAGAGCTCGGAAAACATTCAGTACTTC
d_call: -; clone_size: few; v_call: TRBV6-5; j_call: TRBJ1-1; cdr3_aa: CASSTGNTEAFF; cdr3_nt: TGTGCCAGCAGTACAGGGAACACTGAAGCTTTCTTT
d_call: -; clone_size: once; v_call: TRBV6-6; j_call: TRBJ2-1; cdr3_aa: CASSVSRQETNGQFF; cdr3_nt: TGTGCCAGCAGTGTTTCAAGACAGGAGACCAATGGGCAGTTCTTC
d_call: -; clone_size: -; v_call: TRBV7-9; j_call: TRBJ2-5; cdr3_aa: CASSLRGPETQYF; cdr3_nt: TGTGCCAGCAGCTTACGGGGTCCCGAGACCCAGTACTTC
d_call: TRBD1; clone_size: -; v_call: TRBV7-9; j_call: TRBJ1-4; cdr3_aa: CASSFNRGNEKLFF; cdr3_nt: TGTGCCAGCAGCTTTAACAGGGGGAATGAAAAACTGTTTTTT
d_call: TRBD2; clone_size: -; v_call: TRBV11-2; j_call: TRBJ2-3; cdr3_aa: CASSPSGLALGDTQYF; cdr3_nt: TGTGCCAGCAGTCCATCGGGACTAGCGTTGGGAGATACGCAGTATTTT
d_call: TRBD2; clone_size: -; v_call: TRBV9; j_call: TRBJ2-3; cdr3_aa: CASSVGTSPDTQYF; cdr3_nt: TGTGCCAGCAGCGTAGGGACTAGCCCAGATACGCAGTATTTT
d_call: -; clone_size: -; v_call: TRBV9; j_call: TRBJ1-3; cdr3_aa: CASSARQSSGNTIYF; cdr3_nt: TGTGCCAGCAGCGCGCGACAGAGCTCTGGAAACACCATATATTTT
d_call: TRBD2; clone_size: -; v_call: TRBV6-5; j_call: TRBJ2-5; cdr3_aa: CASRSGGASEETQYF; cdr3_nt: TGTGCCAGCAGGAGCGGGGGGGCGTCTGAAGAGACCCAGTACTTC
d_call: TRBD1; clone_size: -; v_call: TRBV18; j_call: TRBJ2-5; cdr3_aa: CASSLGQGANQETQYF; cdr3_nt: TGTGCCAGCTCCCTGGGACAGGGGGCCAACCAAGAGACCCAGTACTTC
d_call: -; clone_size: once; v_call: TRBV7-2; j_call: TRBJ1-2; cdr3_aa: CASSPGGVTYGYTF; cdr3_nt: TGTGCCAGCAGCCCAGGCGGGGTTACCTATGGCTACACCTTC
d_call: TRBD2; clone_size: -; v_call: TRBV27; j_call: TRBJ2-7; cdr3_aa: CASSLKRGPYEQYF; cdr3_nt: TGTGCCAGCAGTTTAAAGCGGGGCCCCTACGAGCAGTACTTC
d_call: -; clone_size: -; v_call: TRBV10-3; j_call: TRBJ1-1; cdr3_aa: CASIPLEQSTEAFF; cdr3_nt: TGTGCCTCGATTCCTCTCGAACAGAGCACTGAAGCTTTCTTT
d_call: TRBD1; clone_size: -; v_call: TRBV3-1/TRBV3-2; j_call: TRBJ2-7; cdr3_aa: CASSAGTGSYEQYF; cdr3_nt: TGTGCCAGCAGCGCCGGGACAGGGTCCTACGAGCAGTACTTC